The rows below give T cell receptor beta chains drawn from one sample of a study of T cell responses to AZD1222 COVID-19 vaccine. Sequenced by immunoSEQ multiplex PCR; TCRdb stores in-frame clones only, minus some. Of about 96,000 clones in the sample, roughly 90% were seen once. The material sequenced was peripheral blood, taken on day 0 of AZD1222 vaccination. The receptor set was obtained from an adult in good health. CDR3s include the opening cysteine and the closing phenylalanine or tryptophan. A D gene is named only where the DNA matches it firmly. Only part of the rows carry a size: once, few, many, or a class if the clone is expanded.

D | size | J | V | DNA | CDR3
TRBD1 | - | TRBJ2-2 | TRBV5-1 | TGCGCCAGCAGCTTTTCCGGACAGGGGGCCACCGGGGAGCTGTTTTTT | CASSFSGQGATGELFF
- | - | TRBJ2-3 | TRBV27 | TGTGCCAGCAGTGTCAGGCCCCACACACAAGAAACGCAGTATTTT | CASSVRPHTQETQYF
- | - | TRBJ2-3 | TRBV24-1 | TGTGCCACCAGTGCGATGGGGGCCGGCACAGATACGCAGTATTTT | CATSAMGAGTDTQYF
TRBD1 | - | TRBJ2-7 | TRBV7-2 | TGTGCCAGTACCAGGGACAGGGGGCGTGACGAGCAGTACTTC | CASTRDRGRDEQYF
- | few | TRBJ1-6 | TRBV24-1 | TGTGCCACCAGTGATTTCCGGGGGGGTAATTCACCCCTCCACTTT | CATSDFRGGNSPLHF
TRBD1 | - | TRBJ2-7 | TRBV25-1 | TGTGCCAGCAGTAATACCGGGACAGGGCCCTACGAGCAGTACTTC | CASSNTGTGPYEQYF
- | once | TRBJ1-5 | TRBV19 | TGTGCCAGTAGCGAAGGTCGTGGCACCCAGCATTTT | CASSEGRGTQHF
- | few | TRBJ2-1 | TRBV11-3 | TGTGCCAGCAGCTCCGGGACTTCACCCTACAATGAGCAGTTCTTC | CASSSGTSPYNEQFF
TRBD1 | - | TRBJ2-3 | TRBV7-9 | TGTGCCAGCAGCTTAAACCAGGGGGCAGATACGCAGTATTTT | CASSLNQGADTQYF
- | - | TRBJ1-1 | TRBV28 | TGTGCCAGCATTCGGTTGGTGGGCGGCTTGAACACTGAAGCTTTCTTT | CASIRLVGGLNTEAFF
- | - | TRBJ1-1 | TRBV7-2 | TGTGCCAGCAGCTTAGCTGGCCCGTTGAACACTGAAGCTTTCTTT | CASSLAGPLNTEAFF
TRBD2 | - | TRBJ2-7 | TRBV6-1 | TGTGCCAGCAGTGACTTGACTAGCGGGAGGTTCAACGAGCAGTACTTC | CASSDLTSGRFNEQYF
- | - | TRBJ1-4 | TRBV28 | TGTGCCAGCAGTTTCCCAAACAGGGTAGGGGAAAAACTGTTTTTT | CASSFPNRVGEKLFF
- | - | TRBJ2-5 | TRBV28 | TGTGCCAGCAGTCCCCCAGCGAGGCAAGAGACCCAGTACTTC | CASSPPARQETQYF
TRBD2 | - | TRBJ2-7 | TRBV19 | TGTGCCAGTAGTATGGTTAGCGGGAGGTACGAGCAGTACTTC | CASSMVSGRYEQYF
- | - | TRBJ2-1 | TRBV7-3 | TGTGCCAGCAGCCAGGGGGCGGGTAGCGGGACCTACTCCTACAATGAGCAGTTCTTC | CASSQGAGSGTYSYNEQFF
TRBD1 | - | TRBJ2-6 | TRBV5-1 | TGCGCCAGCAGCTTGACAGGGGTCGGGGCCAACGTCCTGACTTTC | CASSLTGVGANVLTF
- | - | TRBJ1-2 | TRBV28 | TGTGCCAGCAGTTCAGGAGGGGGGTCGGAGGGCTACACCTTC | CASSSGGGSEGYTF
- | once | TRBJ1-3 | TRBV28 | TGTGCCAGCAGTCCCCCCAGGGGATCCCTCTCTGGAAACACCATATATTTT | CASSPPRGSLSGNTIYF
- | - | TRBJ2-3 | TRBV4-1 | TGCGCCAGCAGCCAACGGGTAGGGCCGAGCACAGATACGCAGTATTTT | CASSQRVGPSTDTQYF
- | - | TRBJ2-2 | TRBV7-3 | TGTGCCAGCAGCTTAAATACCGAAGCTATTAACACCGGGGAGCTGTTTTTT | CASSLNTEAINTGELFF
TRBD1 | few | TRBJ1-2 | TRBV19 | TGTGCCAGTAGTACCCGGGACAGAGGAGCCCAAATTGGCTACACCTTC | CASSTRDRGAQIGYTF
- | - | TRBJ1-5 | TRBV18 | TGTGCCAGCTCACCAAGTGGGGGGGATCAGCCCCAGCATTTT | CASSPSGGDQPQHF
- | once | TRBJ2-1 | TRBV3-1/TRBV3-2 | TGTGCCAGCAGCCAAGAATTTGGGGTGCAGTTCTTC | CASSQEFGVQFF
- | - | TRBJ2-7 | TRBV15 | TGTGCCACCGAGTTTGGCGGTGGGGACGAGCAGTACTTC | CATEFGGGDEQYF
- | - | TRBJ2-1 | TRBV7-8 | TGTGCCAGCAGCTCCGGACGGGACAATGAGCAGTTCTTC | CASSSGRDNEQFF
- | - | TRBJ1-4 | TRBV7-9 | TGTGCCAGCAGCCAAAGACATGGGGAGATTGATGAAAAACTGTTTTTT | CASSQRHGEIDEKLFF
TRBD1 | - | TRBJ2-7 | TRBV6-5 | TGTGCCAGCAGGACAGGGGGCGCGAAAAACGAGCAGTACTTC | CASRTGGAKNEQYF
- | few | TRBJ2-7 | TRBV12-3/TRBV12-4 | TGTGCCAGCAGTTTAGCTAGGGGGGAGCAGTACTTC | CASSLARGEQYF
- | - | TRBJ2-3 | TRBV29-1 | TGCAGCGTTGCCCAGCCGCTAGATACGCAGTATTTT | CSVAQPLDTQYF
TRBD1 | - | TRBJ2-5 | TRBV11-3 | TGTGCCAGCAGCTTCTCCGACTCACAGGGGGAGGAGACCCAGTACTTC | CASSFSDSQGEETQYF
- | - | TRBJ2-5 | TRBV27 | TGTGCCAGCAGTCCCCCGGGGGTAACGGCCCAGTACTTC | CASSPPGVTAQYF
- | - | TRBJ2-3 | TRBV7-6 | TGTGCCAGCAGCACCCCCACTGGGAACAGCCTACCAAACACAGATACGCAGTATTTT | CASSTPTGNSLPNTDTQYF
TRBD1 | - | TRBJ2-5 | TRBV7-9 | TGTGCCAGCAGCCTAACAGGGGGCGGGGAGACCCAGTACTTC | CASSLTGGGETQYF
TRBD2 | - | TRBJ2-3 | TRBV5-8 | TGTGCCAGCACCATCGGACTAGCGGGAGCGACCGATACGCAGTATTTT | CASTIGLAGATDTQYF
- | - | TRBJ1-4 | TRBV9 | TGTGCCAGCAGCGCCTCGGACCCTACGGGGGAAAAACTGTTTTTT | CASSASDPTGEKLFF
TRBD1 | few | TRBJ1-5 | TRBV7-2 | TGTGCCAGCAGCTGGACCGGGACAGGTAATCAGCCCCAGCATTTT | CASSWTGTGNQPQHF
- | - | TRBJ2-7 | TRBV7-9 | TGTGCCAGCAGCCCTGGAGGGACTCACTACGAGCAGTACTTC | CASSPGGTHYEQYF
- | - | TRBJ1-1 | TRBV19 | TGTGCCAGTAGATGGACGGTGAACACTGAAGCTTTCTTT | CASRWTVNTEAFF
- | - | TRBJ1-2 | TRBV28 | TGTGCCAGCAGTCCACGGACGGGACGAGGCTATGGCTACACCTTC | CASSPRTGRGYGYTF